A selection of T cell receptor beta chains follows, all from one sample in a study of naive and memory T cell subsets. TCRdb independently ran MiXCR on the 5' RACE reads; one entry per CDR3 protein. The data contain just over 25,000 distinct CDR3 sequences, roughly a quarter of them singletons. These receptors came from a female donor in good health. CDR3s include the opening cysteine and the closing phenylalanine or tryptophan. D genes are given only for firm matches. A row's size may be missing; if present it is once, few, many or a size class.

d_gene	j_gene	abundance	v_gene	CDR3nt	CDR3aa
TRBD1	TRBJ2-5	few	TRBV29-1	TGCAGCGGGAGACAGGGGGAAGAGACCCAGTACTTC	CSGRQGEETQYF
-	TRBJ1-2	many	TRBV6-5	TGTGCCACCACGACTGGGTATGGCTACACCTTC	CATTTGYGYTF
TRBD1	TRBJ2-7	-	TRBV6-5	TGTGCCAGCAGTATACAGGGGTTGGCGTTTTACGAGCAGTACTTC	CASSIQGLAFYEQYF
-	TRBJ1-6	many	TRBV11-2	TGTGCCAGTGGACGGGGGGGCATTTCACCCCTCCACTTT	CASGRGGISPLHF
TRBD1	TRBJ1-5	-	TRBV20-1	TGCAGTGCGACACGACAGGGTCTAAGTCAGCCCCAGCATTTT	CSATRQGLSQPQHF
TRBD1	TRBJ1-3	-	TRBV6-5	TGTGCCACCAGACAGGGTTTCTCTGGAAACACCATATATTTT	CATRQGFSGNTIYF
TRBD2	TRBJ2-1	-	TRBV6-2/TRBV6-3	TGTGCCAGCAGTTACCGCGGGAGGGCTCGTTATAATGAGCAGTTCTTC	CASSYRGRARYNEQFF
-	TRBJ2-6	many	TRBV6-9	TGTGCCAGCGGGCCGGCTGGGGGGTCTGGGGCCAACGTCCTGACTTTC	CASGPAGGSGANVLTF
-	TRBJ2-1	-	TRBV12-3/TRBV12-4	TGTGCCAGCAGTCCTTTCAGGGAGAATGAGCAGTTCTTC	CASSPFRENEQFF
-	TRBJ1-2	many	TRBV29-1	TGCAGCGTTGAAGATTATCACTATGGCTACACCTTC	CSVEDYHYGYTF
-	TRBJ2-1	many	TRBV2	TGTGCCAGCAGACTCAACAATGAGCAGTTCTTC	CASRLNNEQFF
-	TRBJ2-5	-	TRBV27	TGTGCCTTAGAGACCCAGTACTTC	CALETQYF
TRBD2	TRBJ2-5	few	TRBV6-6	TGTGCCAGTAGCGGGGGCGGGTCGACCCAGTACTTC	CASSGGGSTQYF
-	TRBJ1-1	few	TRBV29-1	TGCAGCGTTGGGCGGCCCATGAACACTGAAGCTTTCTTT	CSVGRPMNTEAFF
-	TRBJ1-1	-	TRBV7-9	TGTGCCAGCAGCTTCAGCGGGGCGGGAAGCACTGAAGCTTTCTTT	CASSFSGAGSTEAFF
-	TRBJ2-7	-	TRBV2	TGTGCCAGCACCTCGGAAGGCTACGAGCAGTACTTC	CASTSEGYEQYF
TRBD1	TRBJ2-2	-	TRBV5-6	TGTGCCAGCAGCGACCGGGACAGGGGAGTCGGGGAGCTGTTTTTT	CASSDRDRGVGELFF
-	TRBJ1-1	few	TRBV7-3	TGTGCCAGCAGCCCCCTTCCTGGGGACACTGAAGCTTTCTTT	CASSPLPGDTEAFF
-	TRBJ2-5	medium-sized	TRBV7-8	TGTGCCAGCAGCTCCTTTGGGTCCCAAGAGACCCAGTACTTC	CASSSFGSQETQYF
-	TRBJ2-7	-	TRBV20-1	TGCAGTGCTAGCTTGGGGGGCTCCTACGAGCAGTACTTC	CSASLGGSYEQYF
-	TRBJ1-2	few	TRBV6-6	TGTGCCAGCAGCCTACAGGGCGTAGGAGGTGGCTACACCTTC	CASSLQGVGGGYTF
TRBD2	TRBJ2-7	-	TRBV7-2	TGTGCCAGCAGCTTGCCTAGCGGGAGAGGGGGCTCCTACGAGCAGTACTTC	CASSLPSGRGGSYEQYF
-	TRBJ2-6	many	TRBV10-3	TGTGCCATCAGTGTGACGGACAGCTCTGGGGCCAACGTCCTGACTTTC	CAISVTDSSGANVLTF
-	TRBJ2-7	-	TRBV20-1	TGCAGTGCAGTAAGCAGCGGAGCGCTCTCCTACGAGCAGTACTTC	CSAVSSGALSYEQYF
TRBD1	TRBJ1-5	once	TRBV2	TGTGCCAGCAGTGAAGCAGGGGGCAGGGAACAGCCCCAGCATTTT	CASSEAGGREQPQHF
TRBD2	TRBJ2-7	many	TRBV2	TGTGCCAGCCTGGATGTTCTCTCGGGACTAGCGGGAGGGAGTAACGAGCAGTACTTC	CASLDVLSGLAGGSNEQYF
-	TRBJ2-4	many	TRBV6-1	TGTGCCATCCAGGGCGGTGGGTTAGACATTCAGTACTTC	CAIQGGGLDIQYF
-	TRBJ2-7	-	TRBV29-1	TGCAGCTCCTGGACCGGCTACGAGCAGTACTTC	CSSWTGYEQYF
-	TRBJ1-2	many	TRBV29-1	TGCAGCGTTGGCGTGGGTCGCGGTGGCTACACCTTC	CSVGVGRGGYTF
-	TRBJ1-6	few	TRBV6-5	TGTGCCAGCAGGGGAATTTTGGGTTCACCCCTCCACTTT	CASRGILGSPLHF
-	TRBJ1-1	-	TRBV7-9	TGTGCCAGCAGCTTAGGGCAGAATGAAGCTTTCTTT	CASSLGQNEAFF
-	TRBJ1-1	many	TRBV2	TGTGCCAGTGGGAACGTGATAGCTTTCTTT	CASGNVIAFF
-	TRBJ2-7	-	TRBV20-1	TGCAGTGCTAGAATGTCAGACTACGAGCAGTACTTC	CSARMSDYEQYF
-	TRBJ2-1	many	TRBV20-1	TGCAGTGCTAGTATAGCGATCCAGCCTGAGAATGAGCAGTTCTTC	CSASIAIQPENEQFF
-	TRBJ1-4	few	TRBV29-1	TGCAGCGTTGACGGGGGGCTGTCGAATGAAAAACTGTTTTTT	CSVDGGLSNEKLFF
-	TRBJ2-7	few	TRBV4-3	TGCGCCAGCAGCCCACACACCGGAGGCTACGAGCAGTACTTC	CASSPHTGGYEQYF
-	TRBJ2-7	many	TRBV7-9	TGTGCCAGCAGCTCCGGGGACCGCGGGTACTTC	CASSSGDRGYF
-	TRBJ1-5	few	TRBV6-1	TGTGCCAGCAGGCGCAGGTTGGAAAGCAATCAGCCCCAGCATTTT	CASRRRLESNQPQHF
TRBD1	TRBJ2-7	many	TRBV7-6	TGTGCCAGCAGCGTAATACAGGGGGCGGGCGAGCAGTACTTC	CASSVIQGAGEQYF
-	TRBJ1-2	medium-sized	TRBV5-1	TGCGCCAGCAGCTTGGGACCGACTAACCCCTATGGCTACACCTTC	CASSLGPTNPYGYTF
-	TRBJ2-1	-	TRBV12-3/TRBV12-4	TGTGCCAGCAGAGAGGACACCAGCTCCTACAATGAGCAGTTCTTC	CASREDTSSYNEQFF
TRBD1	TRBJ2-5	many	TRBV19	TGTGCCAGGACTGACAGGGGACAAGAGACCCAGTACTTC	CARTDRGQETQYF
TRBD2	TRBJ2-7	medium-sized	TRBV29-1	TGCAGCGTTAGCGGGGGAGCTTCCTACGAGCAGTACTTC	CSVSGGASYEQYF
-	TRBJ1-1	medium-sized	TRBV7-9	TGTGCCAGCAGCTTTGGGGGAAACACTGAAGCTTTCTTT	CASSFGGNTEAFF
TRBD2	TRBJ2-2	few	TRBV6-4	TGTGCCAGCAGCCGCACTGGGACTACGAACACCGGGGAGCTGTTTTTT	CASSRTGTTNTGELFF
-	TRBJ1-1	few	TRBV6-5	TGTGCCAGCAGTTACGGACAGAGAACTGAAGCTTTCTTT	CASSYGQRTEAFF
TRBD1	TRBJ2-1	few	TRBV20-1	TGCAGTGCTAGAGGGGACAGGGACAATGAGCAGTTCTTC	CSARGDRDNEQFF